This TCR beta chain was identified in a study of human T cells and chemical hapten exposure. Study background: Researchers reported sensitizing an approximately 2 cm by approximately 2 cm upper inner arm skin site with 2% DPC.

V was clipped by 5 bases and J by 5 bases; unmatched bases: 7. CDR1 and CDR2 from the germline V gene are SGHRS and YFSETQ. The CDR3 consists of 14 residues. Time point of the sample: patch test 3, about 24 weeks after DPC sensitization. Treatment specified: therapeutic diphenylcyclopropenone sensitization with weekly scalp DPC. Whole blood, unfractionated, served as the material for total RNA extraction. There are many counts of this clonotype. Individual cDNA molecules each carried unique molecular identifiers attached by the library. One entry per CDR3 protein results from TCRdb running MiXCR on the RACE reads. The sample shows roughly 89,000 distinct CDR3 sequences, about a tenth of them seen only once.

This TCR came from a woman in her 30s with alopecia areata. Some clones in this sample may be carry-over from other donors' samples. V gene TRBV5-1 combines with J gene TRBJ2-5; 9 bases line up with TRBD2. Sample: whole blood, taken in connection with sensitization to the hapten diphenylcyclopropenone (DPC). The CDR3 loop reads CASRPGLAGETQYF. The CDR3 nucleotides read TGCGCCAGCAGGCCGGGACTAGCCGGGGAGACCCAGTACTTC.